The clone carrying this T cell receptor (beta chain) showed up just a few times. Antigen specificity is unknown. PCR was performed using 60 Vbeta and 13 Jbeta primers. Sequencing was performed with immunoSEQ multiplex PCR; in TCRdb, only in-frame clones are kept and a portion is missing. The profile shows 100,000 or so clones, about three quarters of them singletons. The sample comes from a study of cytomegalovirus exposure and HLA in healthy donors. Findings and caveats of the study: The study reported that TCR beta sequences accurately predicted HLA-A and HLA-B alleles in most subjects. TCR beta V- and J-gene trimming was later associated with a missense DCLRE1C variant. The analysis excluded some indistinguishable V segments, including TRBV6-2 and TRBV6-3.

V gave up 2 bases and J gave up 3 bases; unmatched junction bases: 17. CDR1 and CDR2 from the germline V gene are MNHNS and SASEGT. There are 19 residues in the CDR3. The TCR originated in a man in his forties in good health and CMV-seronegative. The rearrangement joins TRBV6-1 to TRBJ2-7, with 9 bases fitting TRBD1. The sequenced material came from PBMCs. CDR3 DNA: TGTGCCAGCAGTGAAACGATAAGGCGGTGGCGGGACAGGGACTACGAGCAGTACTTC. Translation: CASSETIRRWRDRDYEQYF.